This T cell receptor beta chain was recovered during a study of T cell repertoires in cytomegalovirus infection (dated by TCRdb to the late 2010s). For context, the study as a whole: Peptide stimulations targeted recently identified HLA-C-restricted CMV epitopes, whose presentation resists viral immunomodulation, together with well-studied HLA-B-restricted epitopes. Donor HLA type was relevant to the analysis, as public TCR beta signatures indicated carriage of CMV infection together with the matching HLA type. Overall study results and their limits: In the ex vivo response, HLA-C-restricted CMV-specific TCR beta clonotypes were dominant, and in two of eight donors the single most frequent clonotype came from this HLA-C-restricted group. Carriers of CMV infection plus the relevant HLA type were discriminated by the cumulative frequency of public TCR beta family members in the study cohort and in an independent roughly 380-donor cohort.

The sample's treatment or condition label is to be understood as: in vitro stimulation with specific CMV peptide epitopes to enrich CMV-specific T cells. TCRdb names Illumina HiSeq 1500 as the instrument used. TCRdb ran its own pipeline on the public reads, namely fastp trimming at Q25 and MiXCR clone calling, and kept in-frame beta chains. Merged by CDR3 protein, the rows form single entries marked with the most common genes and DNA. Across this sample there are around 570,000 distinct CDR3 sequences, with 40% seen only once. 48% of the sample is held by the ten biggest clonotypes. About this clonotype itself: What antigen it recognizes has not been identified. Per-nucleotide qualities are absent, and no much larger clonotype sits a single base away.

Ends trimmed: V by 7 bases, J by 9 bases; bases unmatched to a gene: 11. Its CDR3 holds 14 amino acids, cysteine through phenylalanine. Of the read, only the CDR3 DNA is kept; its 42 bases are in frame from base 1. Taken from the germline V gene, the CDR1 and CDR2 loops are MNHNS and SASEGT. The clonotype was recovered from a human donor in good health (CMV status not recorded). Some clones in this sample may be carry-over from other donors' samples. This chain is built from TRBV6-1 and TRBJ2-1, and 8 junctional nucleotides match TRBD2. The sample here was cultured PBMCs, taken from culture after CMV antigen stimulation. DNA sequence: TGTGCCAGCAACGTGGGGACTAGTTTCGGTGAGCAGTTCTTC. It encodes CASNVGTSFGEQFF.